Below, 19 T cell receptor beta chains from the same sample are listed, as sequenced in a study of patients and donors after allogeneic stem cell transplantation. TCRdb called the RT-PCR reads again in MiXCR, with one record for every CDR3 protein. Here the sample spans hundreds of thousands of distinct CDR3 sequences, around 15% being singletons. Material for sequencing was blood, either unsorted or a sorted T cell fraction (not recorded which). Every receptor here comes from a human donor who was either an allogeneic HSCT recipient or a stem cell or donor lymphocyte infusion donor (not recorded which). It is not recorded whose cells these are; they may come from a transplant donor.

The chain employs TRBV7-2 and TRBJ1-2, with a weak D call TRBD1 (6 bases). CDR1 is SGHTA and CDR2 is FQGNSA in the germline V gene. V was clipped by 1 base and J by 2 bases, with 11 bases between them. The CDR3 totals 15 residues. CDR3 sequence: CASSLVRGRNYGYTF. The DNA for the CDR3 is TGTGCCAGCAGCTTAGTCCGGGGGCGCAACTATGGCTACACCTTC.

There are many counts of this clonotype. The chain joins TRBV29-1 to TRBJ2-2; D remains ambiguous. V was pared by 4 bases and J by 3 bases, with 9 bases between. The CDR3 has 13 amino acids. CDR1 and CDR2 from the germline V gene are SQVTM and ANQGSEA. CDR3 sequence: CSVAQVDTGELFF. In DNA, the CDR3 is TGCAGCGTTGCCCAGGTCGACACCGGGGAGCTGTTTTTT.

This clonotype has only a few counts. This chain connects TRBV6-2 or TRBV6-3 to TRBJ2-2; 11 bases are shared with TRBD1. V trimming: 0 bases; J trimming: 5 bases; junction bases outside the gene matches: 2. From germline, CDR1 is MNHEY and CDR2 SVGEGT. The CDR3 covers 16 residues. The CDR3 loop reads CASSYSDRGQTGELFF. The CDR3 nucleotides are TGTGCCAGCAGTTACTCGGACAGGGGGCAAACCGGGGAGCTGTTTTTT.

This clonotype came up many times. The chain is built from TRBV5-1 and TRBJ1-4; TRBD1 matches 8 bases. Per germline, CDR1 SGHRS and CDR2 YFSETQ. The V gene end was trimmed by 4 bases and the J gene end by 6 bases; junction bases not matched to a gene: 8. The CDR3 contains 15 residues. The CDR3 DNA follows: TGCGCCAGCAGCCCTGGACAGGGCGGTTATGAAAAACTGTTTTTT. Translation gives CASSPGQGGYEKLFF.

This clonotype was seen more than once but under ten times. The chain couples TRBV12-5 to TRBJ2-5; D gene unclear. There are 11 residues in the CDR3. Germline CDR1 LGHNT, CDR2 FRNRAP. Between the trimmed V and J ends, which lost 4 bases and 3 bases, there was a span of 3 bases. For the CDR3, the DNA is TGTGCTAGTGGTTCCGAAGAGACCCAGTACTTC. Its protein product is CASGSEETQYF.

The chain combines TRBV28 with TRBJ2-5; TRBD2 agrees at 8 bases. This CDR3 comprises 16 residues. The V segment lost 7 bases and the J segment 4 bases; nucleotides outside the gene matches: 14. Germline CDR1 is MDHEN and CDR2 is SYDVKM. CDR3 coding DNA: TGTGCCAGCACCCTACCTCTTCCGGGGGGGGGAGAGACCCAGTACTTC. Its protein is CASTLPLPGGGETQYF.

This clonotype was seen a handful of times. The V call is TRBV5-1, the J call TRBJ1-6; TRBD1 is a possible D gene (5 bases). V lost 2 bases and J lost 14, with 17 bases in between. Germline V gene lookup returns CDR1 SGHRS and CDR2 YFSETQ. The CDR3 covers 14 residues. CDR3 DNA sequence: TGCGCCAGCAGCTTCGGCCGGGGCCCGGGGACCCTCCACTTT. Protein product: CASSFGRGPGTLHF.

The genes are TRBV7-9 and TRBJ1-3, with TRBD1 matching over 7 bases. CDR3 length: 17 residues. The trim removed 1 base at V and 2 bases at J, leaving 8 bases unmatched. CDR1 and CDR2 from the germline V gene are SEHNR and FQNEAQ (reference sequence). The DNA of the CDR3 is TGTGCCAGCAGCTTAGTCTCGGTGACAGGGACTGGAAACACCATATATTTT. Translation: CASSLVSVTGTGNTIYF. Drawing the rest from reference TRBV7-9 and TRBJ1-3, the complete variable domain is DTGVSQNPRHKITKRGQNVTFRCDPISEHNRLYWYRQTLGQGPEFLTYFQNEAQLEKSRLLSDRFSAERPKGSFSTLEIQRTEQGDSAMYLCASSLVSVTGTGNTIYFGEGSWLTVV.

The CDR3 loop is CAISESGLYNEQFF. The CDR3 DNA reads as TGTGCCATCAGTGAGTCGGGACTTTACAATGAGCAGTTCTTC. This chain links TRBV10-3 with TRBJ2-1, with TRBD2 as a possible D gene (6 bases). Germline lookup yields CDR1 ENHRY and CDR2 SYGVKD. V lost 0 bases, J lost 4 bases, and 7 bases lay in between. CDR3 length equals 14 residues.

The chain combines TRBV6-1 with TRBJ2-6; TRBD1 is a possible D gene (5 bases). The CDR3 runs to 15 residues. V was pared by 3 bases and J by 4 bases, with 10 bases between. Germline loops: CDR1 MNHNS, CDR2 SASEGT. As DNA, the CDR3 is TGTGCCAGCAGTGACAGGGCAGCCGGGGCCAACGTCCTGACTTTC. Its protein product is CASSDRAAGANVLTF.

This clonotype was observed a few times. This chain joins TRBV2 and TRBJ1-1, with TRBD1 matching over 7 bases. V lost 5 bases and J lost 4; bases outside the gene matches: 4. The length of the CDR3 is 13 residues. Germline lookup yields CDR1 SNHLY and CDR2 FYNNEI. The CDR3 DNA is TGTGCCAGCAGTCAACAGGGGTCCACTGAAGCTTTCTTT. It yields the protein CASSQQGSTEAFF. The variable domain in full, completed from reference TRBV2 and TRBJ1-1, reads EPEVTQTPSHQVTQMGQEVILRCVPISNHLYFYWYRQILGQKVEFLVSFYNNEISEKSEIFDDQFSVERPDGSNFTLKIRSTKLEDSAMYFCASSQQGSTEAFFGQGTRLTVV.

This chain uses TRBV7-2 with TRBJ2-3, with D perhaps matching TRBD1 or TRBD2 (6 bases each). The CDR3 runs 16 residues. CDR1 SGHTA and CDR2 FQGNSA come from the germline V gene. V was cut by 1 base and J by 4 bases, with 15 bases left in between. Here the CDR3 DNA reads TGTGCCAGCAGCTTAGTTGCTGGGGGGCCTGCAGATACGCAGTATTTT. Translated: CASSLVAGGPADTQYF. Filled out from reference TRBV7-2 and TRBJ2-3, the complete variable domain reads GAGVSQSPSNKVTEKGKDVELRCDPISGHTALYWYRQSLGQGLEFLIYFQGNSAPDKSGLPSDRFSAERTGGSVSTLTIQRTQQEDSAVYLCASSLVAGGPADTQYFGPGTRLTVL.

This chain connects TRBV12-3 or TRBV12-4 to TRBJ1-3; the D is unclear. The V and J ends lost 6 bases and 0 bases respectively, with 12 bases between them. CDR3 length: 15 residues. The CDR3 loop reads CASSPEGFSGNTIYF. The CDR3 bases are TGTGCCAGCAGCCCTGAAGGCTTCTCTGGAAACACCATATATTTT.

This clonotype was found many times. The chain employs TRBV24-1 and TRBJ2-1, with 7 bases aligning to TRBD2. There are 16 residues in the CDR3. Trimming cost V 4 bases and J 3 bases; bases outside gene matches: 8. CDR1 is KGHDR, CDR2 SFDVKD, per germline. CDR3 in DNA: TGTGCCACCAGTGACTCCGGGGAGCGGGACTACAATGAGCAGTTCTTC. Translation gives CATSDSGERDYNEQFF.

Only a few counts were recorded for this clonotype. The gene calls are TRBV6-5 and TRBJ2-1, with 7 bases that match TRBD2. J was trimmed by 3 bases and V by 2 bases; bases with no gene match: 7. CDR3 length: 16 amino acids. Germline V CDR1 and CDR2: MNHEY, SVGAGI. This CDR3 is CASSYAAAGDYNEQFF. The CDR3, as DNA: TGTGCCAGCAGTTACGCCGCGGCGGGGGACTACAATGAGCAGTTCTTC.

This clonotype was detected only a few times. The V gene is TRBV2, the J gene TRBJ1-5; D not certain. V shed 7 bases and J shed 1 base, with 8 bases lying between them. This CDR3 contains 13 residues. CDR1 and CDR2 (germline): SNHLY, FYNNEI. This CDR3 reads CASKDTSNQPQHF. Written as DNA, the CDR3 is TGTGCCAGCAAAGACACAAGCAATCAGCCCCAGCATTTT.

The J gene is TRBJ2-1, the V gene TRBV9; TRBD2 matches at 11 bases. The CDR3 has 15 amino acids. Germline loops: CDR1 SGDLS, CDR2 YYNGEE. J lost 12 bases, V lost 3 bases, and 11 bases had no gene match. CDR3 region: CASSETSGRGSGQFF. In DNA, the CDR3 is TGTGCCAGCAGCGAAACTAGCGGGAGAGGAAGTGGGCAGTTCTTC.

This clonotype was detected many times. The chain carries TRBV5-6 and TRBJ2-7, with D hard to call. Trimming pared 0 bases from V and 5 bases from J, leaving 12 bases between. Germline-derived CDR1 and CDR2 are SGHDT and YYEEEE. This CDR3 is built from 14 residues. The CDR3 loop reads CASSLGSGVDEQYF. CDR3 DNA: TGTGCCAGCAGCTTGGGATCAGGTGTCGACGAGCAGTACTTC.

This clonotype was counted between two and nine times. The chain uses TRBV3-1 and TRBJ2-7; 7 bases fit TRBD1. The CDR3 has 13 amino acids. J lost 6 bases, V lost 3 bases, and 5 bases had no gene match. Germline CDR1 LGHDT, CDR2 YNNKEL (reference sequence). The CDR3 DNA reads as TGTGCCAGCAGCCATTTCCAGGGGGTCGAGCAGTACTTC. It yields the protein CASSHFQGVEQYF.